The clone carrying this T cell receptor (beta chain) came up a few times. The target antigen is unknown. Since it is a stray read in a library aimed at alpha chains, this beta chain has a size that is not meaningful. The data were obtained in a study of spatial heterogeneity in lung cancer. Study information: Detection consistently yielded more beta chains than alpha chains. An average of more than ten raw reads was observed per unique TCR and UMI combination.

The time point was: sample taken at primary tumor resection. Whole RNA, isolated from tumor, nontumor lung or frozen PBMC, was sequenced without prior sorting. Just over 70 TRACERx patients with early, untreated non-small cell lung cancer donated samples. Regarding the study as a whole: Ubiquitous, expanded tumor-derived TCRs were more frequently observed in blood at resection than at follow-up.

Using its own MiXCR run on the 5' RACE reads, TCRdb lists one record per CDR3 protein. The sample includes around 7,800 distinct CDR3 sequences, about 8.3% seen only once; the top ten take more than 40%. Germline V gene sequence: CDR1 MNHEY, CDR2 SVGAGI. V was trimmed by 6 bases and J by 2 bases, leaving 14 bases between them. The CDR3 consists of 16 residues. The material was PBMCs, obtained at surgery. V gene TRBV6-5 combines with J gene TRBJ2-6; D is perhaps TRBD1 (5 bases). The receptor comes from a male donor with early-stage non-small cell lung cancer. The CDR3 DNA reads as TGTGCCAGCAGAGCGACAGTTACGGCTGGGGCCAACGTCCTGACTTTC. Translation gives CASRATVTAGANVLTF.